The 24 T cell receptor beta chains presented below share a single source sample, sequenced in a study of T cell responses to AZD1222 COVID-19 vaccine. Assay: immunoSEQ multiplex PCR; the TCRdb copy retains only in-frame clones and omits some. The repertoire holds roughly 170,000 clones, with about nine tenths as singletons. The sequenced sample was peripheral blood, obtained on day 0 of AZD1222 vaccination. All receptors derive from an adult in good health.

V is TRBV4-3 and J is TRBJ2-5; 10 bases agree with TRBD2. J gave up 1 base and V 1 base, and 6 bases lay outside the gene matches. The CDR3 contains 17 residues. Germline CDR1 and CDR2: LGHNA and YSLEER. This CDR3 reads CASSQGVLAGAQETQYF. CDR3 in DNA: TGCGCCAGCAGCCAAGGAGTGCTAGCGGGGGCCCAAGAGACCCAGTACTTC.

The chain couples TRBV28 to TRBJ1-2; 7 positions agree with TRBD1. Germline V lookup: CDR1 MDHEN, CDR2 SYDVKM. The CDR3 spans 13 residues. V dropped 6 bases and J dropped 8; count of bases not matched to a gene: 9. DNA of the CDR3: TGTGCCAGCAGCGAGACAGGGAAAGACGGCTACACCTTC. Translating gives CASSETGKDGYTF.

In DNA, the CDR3 is TGCAGCGTTGAGCCGGAAGGGTCGGGGATCTATGGCTACACCTTC. Translation gives CSVEPEGSGIYGYTF. This chain joins TRBV29-1 and TRBJ1-2, with unresolved D. Per the germline V gene, CDR1 is SQVTM and CDR2 is ANQGSEA. Between the trimmed V and J ends, which lost 3 bases and 4 bases, there was a span of 18 bases. This CDR3 is 15 amino acids long.

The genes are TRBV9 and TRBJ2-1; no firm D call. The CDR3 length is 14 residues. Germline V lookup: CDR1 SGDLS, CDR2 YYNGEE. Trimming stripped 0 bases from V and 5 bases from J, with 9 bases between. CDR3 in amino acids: CASSVEGINNEQFF. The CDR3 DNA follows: TGTGCCAGCAGCGTAGAAGGGATAAACAATGAGCAGTTCTTC.

CDR3 nucleotides: TGTGCCAGCAGCTCCAGACTAGCGGGGGGGCAAGAGACCCAGTACTTC. Amino acids: CASSSRLAGGQETQYF. V and J are TRBV11-2 and TRBJ2-5, with 14 nucleotides matching TRBD2. The CDR3 length is 16 residues. Looked up from germline, CDR1 is SGHAT and CDR2 is FQNNGV. Trimming at V came to 4 bases and at J to 2 bases, leaving 3 bases not matched to a gene.

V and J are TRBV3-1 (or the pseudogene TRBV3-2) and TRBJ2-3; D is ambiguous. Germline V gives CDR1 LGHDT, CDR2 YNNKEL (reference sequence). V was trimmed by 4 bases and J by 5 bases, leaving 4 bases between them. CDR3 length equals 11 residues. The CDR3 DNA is TGTGCCAGCAGCCTCCAAGATACGCAGTATTTT. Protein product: CASSLQDTQYF.

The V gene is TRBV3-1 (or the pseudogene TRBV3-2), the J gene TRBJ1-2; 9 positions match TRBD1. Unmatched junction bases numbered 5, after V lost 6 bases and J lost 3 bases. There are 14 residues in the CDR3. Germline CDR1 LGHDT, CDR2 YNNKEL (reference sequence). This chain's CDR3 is CASRPTGGDYGYTF. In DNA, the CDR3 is TGTGCCAGCAGGCCGACAGGGGGGGACTATGGCTACACCTTC.

The CDR3 DNA sequence: TGTGCCAGCAGCCAAGACCAACTAGCGGGGTTAGTATCGGGTTTAGAGCAGTTCTTC. Its protein product is CASSQDQLAGLVSGLEQFF. The chain uses TRBV4-2 and TRBJ2-1; 10 nucleotides agree with TRBD2. Per the germline V gene, CDR1 is LGHNA and CDR2 is YNFKEQ. The V gene end was trimmed by 0 bases and the J gene end by 10 bases; junction bases not matched to a gene: 18. The CDR3 consists of 19 residues.

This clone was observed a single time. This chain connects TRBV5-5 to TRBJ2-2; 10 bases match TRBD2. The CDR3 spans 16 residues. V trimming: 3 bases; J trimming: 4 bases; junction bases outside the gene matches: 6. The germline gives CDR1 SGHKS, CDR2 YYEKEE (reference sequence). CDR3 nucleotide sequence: TGTGCCAGCAGCTCGAGCGGGGGGGCCGGCACCGGGGAGCTGTTTTTT. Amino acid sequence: CASSSSGGAGTGELFF. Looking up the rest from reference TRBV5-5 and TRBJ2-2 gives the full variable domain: DAGVTQSPTHLIKTRGQQVTLRCSPISGHKSVSWYQQVLGQGPQFIFQYYEKEERGRGNFPDRFSARQFPNYSSELNVNALLLGDSALYLCASSSSGGAGTGELFFGEGSRLTVL.

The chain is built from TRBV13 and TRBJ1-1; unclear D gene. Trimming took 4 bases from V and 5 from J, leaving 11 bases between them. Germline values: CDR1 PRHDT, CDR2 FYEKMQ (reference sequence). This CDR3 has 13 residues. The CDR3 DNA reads TGTGCCAGCAGCTCCTTCGTCAAGACTGAAGCTTTCTTT. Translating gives CASSSFVKTEAFF. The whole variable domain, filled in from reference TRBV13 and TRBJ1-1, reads AAGVIQSPRHLIKEKRETATLKCYPIPRHDTVYWYQQGPGQDPQFLISFYEKMQSDKGSIPDRFSAQQFSDYHSELNMSSLELGDSALYFCASSSFVKTEAFFGQGTRLTVV.

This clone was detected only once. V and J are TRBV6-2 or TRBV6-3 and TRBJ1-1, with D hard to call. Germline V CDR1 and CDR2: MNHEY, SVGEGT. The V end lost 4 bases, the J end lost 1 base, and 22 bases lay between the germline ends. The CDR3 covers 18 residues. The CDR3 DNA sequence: TGTGCCAGCAGTTCACCTATACGGGGTCCCGCGGAGAACACTGAAGCTTTCTTT. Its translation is CASSSPIRGPAENTEAFF.

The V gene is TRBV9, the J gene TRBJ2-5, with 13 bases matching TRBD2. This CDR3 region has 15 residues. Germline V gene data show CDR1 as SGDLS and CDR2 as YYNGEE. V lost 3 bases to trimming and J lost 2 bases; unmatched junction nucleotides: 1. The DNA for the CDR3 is TGTGCCAGCAGCGCGGGACTAGCGGGACAAGAGACCCAGTACTTC. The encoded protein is CASSAGLAGQETQYF. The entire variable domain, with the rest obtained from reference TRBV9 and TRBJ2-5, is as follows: DSGVTQTPKHLITATGQRVTLRCSPRSGDLSVYWYQQSLDQGLQFLIQYYNGEERAKGNILERFSAQQFPDLHSELNLSSLELGDSALYFCASSAGLAGQETQYFGPGTRLLVL.

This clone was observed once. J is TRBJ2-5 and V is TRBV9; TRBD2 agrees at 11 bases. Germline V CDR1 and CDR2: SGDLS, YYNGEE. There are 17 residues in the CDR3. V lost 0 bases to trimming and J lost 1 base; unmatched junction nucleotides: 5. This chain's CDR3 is CASSVATSGGSQETQYF. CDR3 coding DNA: TGTGCCAGCAGCGTAGCCACTAGCGGGGGTTCCCAAGAGACCCAGTACTTC.

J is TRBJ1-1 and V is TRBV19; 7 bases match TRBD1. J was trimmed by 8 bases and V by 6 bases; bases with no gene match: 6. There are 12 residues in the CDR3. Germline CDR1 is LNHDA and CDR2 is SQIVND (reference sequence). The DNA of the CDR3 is TGTGCCAGTAGGATAATACAGGGGGAAGCTTTCTTT. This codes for CASRIIQGEAFF.

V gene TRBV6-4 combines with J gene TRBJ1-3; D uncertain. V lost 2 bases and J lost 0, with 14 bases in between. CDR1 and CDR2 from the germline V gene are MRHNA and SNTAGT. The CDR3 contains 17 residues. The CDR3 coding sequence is TGTGCCAGCAGTGACCACGAGCACCAGGACTCTGGAAACACCATATATTTT. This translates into CASSDHEHQDSGNTIYF.

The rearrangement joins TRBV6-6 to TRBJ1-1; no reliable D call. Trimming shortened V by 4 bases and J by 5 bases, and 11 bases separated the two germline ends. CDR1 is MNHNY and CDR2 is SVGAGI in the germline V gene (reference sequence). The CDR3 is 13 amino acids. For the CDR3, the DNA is TGTGCCAGCAGTTCCGGGGTCGGGACTGAAGCTTTCTTT. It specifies CASSSGVGTEAFF.

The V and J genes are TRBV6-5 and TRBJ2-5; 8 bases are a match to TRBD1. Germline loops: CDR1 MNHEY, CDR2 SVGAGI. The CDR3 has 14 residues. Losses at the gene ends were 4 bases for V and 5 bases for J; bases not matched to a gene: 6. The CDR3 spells CASSSGGAGETQYF. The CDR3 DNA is TGTGCCAGCAGTTCAGGGGGCGCGGGGGAGACCCAGTACTTC.

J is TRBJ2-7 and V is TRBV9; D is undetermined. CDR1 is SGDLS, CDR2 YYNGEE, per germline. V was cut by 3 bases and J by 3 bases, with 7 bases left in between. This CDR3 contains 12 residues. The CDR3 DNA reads TGTGCCAGCAGCGCCAACCACTACGAGCAGTACTTC. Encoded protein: CASSANHYEQYF.

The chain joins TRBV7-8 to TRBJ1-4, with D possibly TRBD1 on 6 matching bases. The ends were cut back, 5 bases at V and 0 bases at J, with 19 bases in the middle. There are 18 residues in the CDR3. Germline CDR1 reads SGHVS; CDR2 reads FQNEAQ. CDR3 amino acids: CASSLPGGPSTTNEKLFF. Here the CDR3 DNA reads TGTGCCAGCAGCCTCCCGGGGGGCCCCTCAACAACTAATGAAAAACTGTTTTTT.

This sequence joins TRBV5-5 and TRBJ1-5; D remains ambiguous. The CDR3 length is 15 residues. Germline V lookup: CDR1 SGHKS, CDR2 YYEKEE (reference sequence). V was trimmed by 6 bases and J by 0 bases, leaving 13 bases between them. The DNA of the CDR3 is TGTGCCAGCACCCTCGGGGTAGATAGCAATCAGCCCCAGCATTTT. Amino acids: CASTLGVDSNQPQHF.

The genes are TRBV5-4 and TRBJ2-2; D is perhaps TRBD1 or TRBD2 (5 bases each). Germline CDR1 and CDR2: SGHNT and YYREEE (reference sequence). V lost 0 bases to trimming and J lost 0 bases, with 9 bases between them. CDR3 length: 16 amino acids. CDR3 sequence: CASSLAGTPNTGELFF. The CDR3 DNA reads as TGTGCCAGCAGCTTGGCCGGGACCCCGAACACCGGGGAGCTGTTTTTT.

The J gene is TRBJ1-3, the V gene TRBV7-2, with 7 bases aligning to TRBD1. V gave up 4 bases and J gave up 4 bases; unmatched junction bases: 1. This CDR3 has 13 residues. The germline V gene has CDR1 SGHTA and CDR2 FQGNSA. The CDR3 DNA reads TGTGCCAGCAGCTCGGACAGGGGAAACACCATATATTTT. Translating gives CASSSDRGNTIYF.

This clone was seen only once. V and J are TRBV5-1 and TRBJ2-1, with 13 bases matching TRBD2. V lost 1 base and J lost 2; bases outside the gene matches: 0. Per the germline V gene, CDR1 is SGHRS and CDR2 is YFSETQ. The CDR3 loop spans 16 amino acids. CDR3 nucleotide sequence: TGCGCCAGCAGCTTGACTAGCGGGGGGGCCTACAATGAGCAGTTCTTC. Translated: CASSLTSGGAYNEQFF.

The CDR3 coding sequence is TGTGCCAGCAGCTACGGGCCAAACACTGAAGCTTTCTTT. Protein: CASSYGPNTEAFF. The chain uses TRBV11-3 and TRBJ1-1; D remains unclear. V was pared by 4 bases and J by 2 bases, with 8 bases between. Per the germline V gene, CDR1 is SGHNT and CDR2 is YENEEA. The CDR3 is 13 residues long.